This TCR beta chain was observed in a study of long-term antiretroviral therapy in people with HIV. Overall study findings and caveats: Dominant in the repertoire at all time points were clones expanded before ART.

Germline CDR1 reads SQVTM; CDR2 reads ANQGSEA. After removal of 5 bases from V and 1 base from J, the junction contained 8 bases not matched to a gene. This CDR3 is built from 15 residues. The authors ran the immunoSEQ assay, v3.0, at survey level. The assay was immunoSEQ multiplex PCR, and TCRdb's table has in-frame clones only and misses some. Counted here are roughly 15,000 clones, more than 85% occurring once; the ten biggest clones make up under 15%. Worth noting for this clone: Antigen: not known.

The chain employs TRBV29-1 and TRBJ1-2, with TRBD1 identical over 9 bases. The source of this sequence is a woman in her 40s with HIV. The sequencing used unsorted PBMCs, collected 0.6 years after starting antiretroviral therapy. The chain's CDR3 is CSVQTGQGLNYGYTF. CDR3 DNA sequence: TGCAGCGTTCAAACAGGACAGGGGCTTAACTATGGCTACACCTTC.